This T cell receptor beta chain was found in a study of shared clonotypes between healthy human individuals. The CDR3 sequence is 15 residues long. Deletions cut 2 bases from V and 0 bases from J, with 10 bases between. Germline assignment: CDR1 SGHRS and CDR2 YFSETQ. Here immunoSEQ multiplex PCR was the method, and the copy in TCRdb shows in-frame clones only, minus some. The sample comprises about 1.9 million clones, over 85% of which are singletons, and 1.5% to 2% rests with the top ten. The naive CD8 subset, CD45RO-negative cells positively selected for CCR7, excluded terminally differentiated effector memory CD45RA+ cells.

The chain combines TRBV5-1 with TRBJ2-3, with D hard to call. This receptor was taken from a man aged 18 to 35 in good health. Some clones in this sample may be carry-over from other donors' samples. Material: naive CD8+ T cells from PBMCs. In nucleotides, the CDR3 is TGCGCCAGCAGCTTCCGGACCCCTAGCACAGATACGCAGTATTTT. This sequence encodes CASSFRTPSTDTQYF.